A selection of T cell receptor beta chains follows, all from one sample in a study of blood T cell repertoires in COVID-19. TCRdb's copy holds only in-frame clones and misses some; the assay was immunoSEQ multiplex PCR. The table shows over 400,000 clones, with 80% to 90% occurring only once. The sample comprised peripheral blood. These receptors were collected from a human donor in a cohort sampled during active COVID-19. Each CDR3 is given with its conserved first and last residue. A D gene is named only where the DNA matches it firmly. A row's size may be missing; if present it is once, few, many or a size class.

>.|TRBV19|.|TRBJ1-1
TGTGCCAGTAGTATTTTCACACAGGGCGGGACTGAAGCTTTCTTT
CASSIFTQGGTEAFF
>.|TRBV13|.|TRBJ2-5
TGTGCCAGCAGTCCTGAGGGCCAAGAGACCCAGTACTTC
CASSPEGQETQYF
>.|TRBV3-1/TRBV3-2|.|TRBJ2-7
TGTGCCAGCAGCCAGATGGGGCAAACCTACGAGCAGTACTTC
CASSQMGQTYEQYF
>.|TRBV18|once|TRBJ1-2
TGTGCCAGCTCACCACCGGGCAGGGTAATGAACCATGGTGGCTACACCTTC
CASSPPGRVMNHGGYTF
>.|TRBV5-1|.|TRBJ2-6
TGCGCCAGCAGCTTTTCAGGGGCTGGGGCCAACGTCCTGACTTTC
CASSFSGAGANVLTF
>.|TRBV6-2/TRBV6-3|.|TRBJ2-7
TGTGCCAGCAGTTACGTGGCGGCCTACGAGCAGTACTTC
CASSYVAAYEQYF
>TRBD2|TRBV6-2/TRBV6-3|few|TRBJ2-5
TGTGCCAGCAGTGGAAGAGCGGGGACCTCACAAGAGACCCAGTACTTC
CASSGRAGTSQETQYF
>.|TRBV5-4|.|TRBJ2-3
TGTGCCAGCAGCTTGGAGGGGTTTCAGGGTTCAGATACGCAGTATTTT
CASSLEGFQGSDTQYF
>.|TRBV14|many|TRBJ2-5
TGTGCCAGCAGCGAACCCAGGGAAGAGACCCAGTACTTC
CASSEPREETQYF
>.|TRBV24-1|few|TRBJ2-7
TGTGCCACCAGTGCGGCAGGGTTCTACGAGCAGTACTTC
CATSAAGFYEQYF
>.|TRBV5-1|.|TRBJ2-7
TGCGCCAGCAGCTTGATAAGCGGGTACGAGCAGTACTTC
CASSLISGYEQYF
>TRBD1|TRBV28|.|TRBJ1-3
TGTGCCAGCAGTTTAGACAGGGCTGGAAACACCATATATTTT
CASSLDRAGNTIYF
>TRBD2|TRBV9|.|TRBJ2-1
TGTGCCAGCAGCGTTCATCGAACTAGCGGGAGCGAGCAGTTCTTC
CASSVHRTSGSEQFF
>TRBD2|TRBV7-2|.|TRBJ2-7
TGTGCCAGCAGCTTAGTAGCGGGGGGTACGGACGAGCAGTACTTC
CASSLVAGGTDEQYF
>.|TRBV5-6|.|TRBJ1-1
TGTGCCAGCAGCTTGTCTGGGCTTGAAGCTTTCTTT
CASSLSGLEAFF
>TRBD1|TRBV5-1|.|TRBJ2-5
TGCGCCAGCAGCTTGAGGGGGACAGGGAGCCAAGAGACCCAGTACTTC
CASSLRGTGSQETQYF
>TRBD1|TRBV18|.|TRBJ2-3
TGTGCCAGCTCACCCTGGACAGGGGGAACAGATACGCAGTATTTT
CASSPWTGGTDTQYF
>.|TRBV3-1/TRBV3-2|.|TRBJ2-7
TGTGCCAGCAGCCAACGACTGCGAGTCCCTTCTGAGCAGTACTTC
CASSQRLRVPSEQYF
>.|TRBV9|.|TRBJ2-3
TGTGCCAGCAGCGTCGTACCTACTAGTGTCGTGGCGGATACGCAGTATTTT
CASSVVPTSVVADTQYF
>.|TRBV19|.|TRBJ1-1
TGTGCCAGTAGTATACAGGGGCGTACGAACACTGAAGCTTTCTTT
CASSIQGRTNTEAFF
>.|TRBV3-1/TRBV3-2|once|TRBJ1-1
TGTGCCAGCAGCCAACAACCCTTCACGGGGACTGAAGCTTTCTTT
CASSQQPFTGTEAFF
>TRBD2|TRBV15|.|TRBJ2-5
TGTGCCACCAGCAGAAATCTAGCGGTACAAGAGACCCAGTACTTC
CATSRNLAVQETQYF
>.|TRBV24-1|.|TRBJ2-3
TGTGCCACCAGTGATCCCTTCACAGATACGCAGTATTTT
CATSDPFTDTQYF
>TRBD2|TRBV7-8|.|TRBJ2-1
TGTGCCAGCAGCTTCAGTACTAGCGGGAGGGTTGAGCAGTTCTTC
CASSFSTSGRVEQFF
>TRBD1|TRBV5-1|once|TRBJ2-2
TGCGCCAGCAGCGTAGGACAGGGGGCGAACACCGGGGAGCTGTTTTTT
CASSVGQGANTGELFF
>TRBD1|TRBV30|.|TRBJ1-6
TGTGCCTGGAGTCCAGGGGGCCCCAATTCACCCCTCCACTTT
CAWSPGGPNSPLHF
>.|TRBV6-2/TRBV6-3|.|TRBJ2-7
TGTGCCAGCAGTGTCAGCTCCTACGAGCAGTACTTC
CASSVSSYEQYF
>.|TRBV6-6|.|TRBJ1-1
TGTGCCAGCAGTTTATGGGCCAACACTGAAGCTTTCTTT
CASSLWANTEAFF
>.|TRBV6-6|.|TRBJ1-6
TGTGCCAGCAGTTACCTGGACTCTGATAATTCACCCCTCCACTTT
CASSYLDSDNSPLHF
>TRBD1|TRBV4-2|.|TRBJ2-3
TGTGCCAGCAGCAATCGTGGGACAGGGATCACAGATACGCAGTATTTT
CASSNRGTGITDTQYF
>.|TRBV2|.|TRBJ1-1
TGTGCCAGCAAAAGGGATATAGGACAGAACACTGAAGCTTTCTTT
CASKRDIGQNTEAFF
>.|TRBV25-1|.|TRBJ1-2
TGTGCCAGCAGTGCGTCTAGGCATGGCTACACCTTC
CASSASRHGYTF
>.|TRBV27|few|TRBJ2-1
TGTGCCAGCAGAGGTTGGCATGGGAGTACGACCTACAATGAGCAGTTCTTC
CASRGWHGSTTYNEQFF
>TRBD2|TRBV5-1|few|TRBJ2-3
TGCGCCAGCAGGGGACTAGCGGGAGCAGATACGCAGTATTTT
CASRGLAGADTQYF
>.|TRBV30|few|TRBJ1-2
TGTGCCTGGGGAGACCTCTACGGCTACACCTTC
CAWGDLYGYTF
>.|TRBV12-3/TRBV12-4|.|TRBJ2-7
TGTGCCAGCAGGAGAGCCTCCTACGAGCAGTACTTC
CASRRASYEQYF
>TRBD2|TRBV3-1/TRBV3-2|.|TRBJ2-7
TGTGCCAGCAGCCGTACGGTAGCGGGAGGGCCCTACGAGCAGTACTTC
CASSRTVAGGPYEQYF
>TRBD2|TRBV29-1|.|TRBJ2-1
TGCAGCGTTGGTAGCGGGCACAATGAGCAGTTCTTC
CSVGSGHNEQFF
>TRBD1|TRBV6-5|.|TRBJ1-2
TGTGCCAGCAGTCGACAGGGTAACTATGGCTACACCTTC
CASSRQGNYGYTF
>.|TRBV11-3|.|TRBJ2-3
TGTGCCAGCAGCTTAGATGGGCGGCAGGCGGGACCAGATACGCAGTATTTT
CASSLDGRQAGPDTQYF
>TRBD1|TRBV11-2|.|TRBJ2-5
TGTGCCAGCAGCCCACAGGGGAGTGAGACCCAGTACTTC
CASSPQGSETQYF
>.|TRBV29-1|.|TRBJ1-2
TGCAGCGTTGGGGAGGGTTATGGCTACACCTTC
CSVGEGYGYTF
>.|TRBV20-1|.|TRBJ2-3
TGCAGTGCTAGATCTCTAGATACGCAGTATTTT
CSARSLDTQYF
>TRBD2|TRBV11-2|.|TRBJ2-1
TGTGCCAGCAGCTCACAAGGTAGCGGGATAACTGAGCAGTTCTTC
CASSSQGSGITEQFF
>.|TRBV7-2|.|TRBJ2-3
TGTGCCAGCAGCTTGGTGACACTTGGGGATACGCAGTATTTT
CASSLVTLGDTQYF
>.|TRBV29-1|.|TRBJ2-3
TGCAGCGTTCTCTCCGGGAGTGGGGCAGATACGCAGTATTTT
CSVLSGSGADTQYF
>TRBD1|TRBV6-5|.|TRBJ1-2
TGTGCCAGCAGCCAAGGGACAGCCTCTAACTATGGCTACACCTTC
CASSQGTASNYGYTF
>.|TRBV11-2|.|TRBJ1-1
TGTGCCAGCAGCATCCACCTGGGCCAGGCGAACACTGAAGCTTTCTTT
CASSIHLGQANTEAFF
>.|TRBV6-4|.|TRBJ1-2
TGTGCCAGCAGGGTGAGAGTCGGGGACTATGGCTACACCTTC
CASRVRVGDYGYTF
>.|TRBV6-5|.|TRBJ1-5
TGTGCCAGCAGTTACTCAGGGGAAAGCAATCAGCCCCAGCATTTT
CASSYSGESNQPQHF
>.|TRBV9|.|TRBJ2-1
TGTGCCAGCAGCGTAGGTATTGGTAGCGGATACAATGAGCAGTTCTTC
CASSVGIGSGYNEQFF
>.|TRBV7-3|once|TRBJ1-1
TGTGCCAGCAGCCCCTTGGTGGGGGCCATGAACACTGAAGCTTTCTTT
CASSPLVGAMNTEAFF
>.|TRBV6-6|.|TRBJ2-7
TGTGCCACCTCCCCCACGGATGGCGGCTACGAGCAGTACTTC
CATSPTDGGYEQYF